This TCR beta chain was profiled in a study of T cell responses to AZD1222 COVID-19 vaccine. Produced via immunoSEQ multiplex PCR; TCRdb's table is partial and in-frame only. The sample contains some 150,000 clones, approximately 90% of which appear only once. Remarks on this clone: The antigen remains undetermined.

Study results and caveats: Donors, mostly white British, included more females; clonal diversity was possibly underestimated.

CDR1 is SGHAT and CDR2 is FQDESV in the germline V gene (reference sequence). The CDR3 contains 16 residues. Losses at the gene ends were 4 bases for V and 1 base for J; bases not matched to a gene: 9. The specimen comprised peripheral blood, sampled 28 days after the second AZD1222 dose. V is TRBV11-1 and J is TRBJ2-7; 8 bases line up with TRBD2. The receptor's source is an adult who received the AZD1222 COVID-19 vaccine. CDR3 nucleotide sequence: TGTGCCAGCAGCTCCCCCGCGGGGGGCCCTTCCTACGAGCAGTACTTC. This sequence encodes CASSSPAGGPSYEQYF.